Shown below are 17 T cell receptor beta chains from a single sample sequenced in a study of OX40 agonist ivuxolimab in advanced cancers. Only in-frame clones appear in the TCRdb table, and some are missing; sequencing was by immunoSEQ multiplex PCR. The data show about 68,000 clones, approximately 80% seen once. The input for sequencing was CD4+ or CD8+ T cells sorted from blood, taken in a trial of the OX40 agonist ivuxolimab. These receptors were taken from an adult with an advanced solid tumor such as melanoma, head and neck, liver or kidney cancer.

The CDR3 coding sequence is TGTGCCAGCAGCCCGACTAGCGAGAACCAAGAGACCCAGTACTTC. Translated: CASSPTSENQETQYF. The chain joins TRBV7-2 to TRBJ2-5; TRBD2 matches at 8 bases. After removal of 5 bases from V and 0 bases from J, the junction contained 5 bases not matched to a gene. This CDR3 spans 15 amino acids. Germline V gene sequence: CDR1 SGHTA, CDR2 FQGNSA.

The chain's CDR3 is CASSLAGTEAFF. The DNA of the CDR3 is TGTGCCAGCAGCTTAGCCGGGACTGAAGCTTTCTTT. The rearrangement links TRBV11-2 to TRBJ1-1; unclear D gene. V lost 1 base to trimming and J lost 5 bases, with 5 bases between them. From germline, CDR1 is SGHAT and CDR2 FQNNGV. This CDR3 has 12 residues.

The V and J genes are TRBV5-1 and TRBJ2-1, with D perhaps TRBD2 (5 bases). Germline V gene lookup returns CDR1 SGHRS and CDR2 YFSETQ. There are 15 residues in the CDR3. V was trimmed by 0 bases and J by 3 bases, leaving 10 bases between them. The CDR3 nucleotides are TGCGCCAGCAGCTTGGCCCCGGGGAGCTACAATGAGCAGTTCTTC. Protein: CASSLAPGSYNEQFF.

The rearrangement joins TRBV19 to TRBJ1-5; no clear D gene. V lost 10 bases to trimming and J lost 0 bases, with 13 bases between them. The CDR3 has 14 residues. The V gene's germline CDR1 is LNHDA and CDR2 SQIVND (reference sequence). Here the CDR3 reads CATRPGISNQPQHF. The CDR3 coding sequence is TGTGCCACCCGCCCGGGGATTAGCAATCAGCCCCAGCATTTT.

In this sample, this clone turned up once. The V and J genes are TRBV7-9 and TRBJ2-7; no firm D call. Between the trimmed V and J ends, which lost 0 bases and 2 bases, there was a span of 8 bases. CDR3 length: 14 amino acids. The germline V gene encodes CDR1 SEHNR and CDR2 FQNEAQ (reference sequence). The CDR3 loop reads CASSLAGTTYEQYF. CDR3 nucleotides: TGTGCCAGCAGCTTAGCAGGTACTACCTACGAGCAGTACTTC.

The chain links TRBV4-1 to TRBJ2-5; TRBD1 agrees at 7 bases. The DNA end favors TRBJ2-7, so the J call may be wrong. CDR3 length: 14 amino acids. Germline V gene data show CDR1 as MGHRA and CDR2 as YSYEKL. DNA of the CDR3: TGCGCCAGCAGCCCAACGACAGGGATAGGCGAGCAGTACTTC. It codes for CASSPTTGIGEQYF.

The chain joins TRBV15 to TRBJ2-2; TRBD2 aligns across 8 bases. CDR3 length: 17 amino acids. Trimming took 3 bases from V and 0 from J; bases not matched to a gene: 6. Per the germline V gene, CDR1 is LNHNV and CDR2 is YYDKDF (reference sequence). As DNA, the CDR3 is TGTGCCACCAGCAGCCCTCGCGGGGGGTCGAACACCGGGGAGCTGTTTTTT. Translating it yields CATSSPRGGSNTGELFF.

The chain employs TRBV5-1 and TRBJ2-3; no clear D gene. In germline, CDR1 is SGHRS, CDR2 YFSETQ. Trimming shortened V by 2 bases and J by 5 bases, and 6 bases separated the two germline ends. The CDR3 consists of 12 residues. The CDR3 DNA follows: TGCGCCAGCAGCTTCCCCGGAGATACGCAGTATTTT. Amino acid sequence: CASSFPGDTQYF.

This chain links TRBV15 with TRBJ2-6; 7 nucleotides match TRBD2. CDR3 size: 14 residues. CDR1 and CDR2 (germline): LNHNV, YYDKDF (reference sequence). Trimming took 8 bases from V and 1 from J; bases not matched to a gene: 2. CDR3 in DNA: TGTGCCACCGGCGGGAGATCTGGGGCCAACGTCCTGACTTTC. The encoded protein is CATGGRSGANVLTF.

The chain carries TRBV2 and TRBJ2-2; D not resolved. V dropped 5 bases and J dropped 4 bases, with 11 bases sitting between them. There are 14 residues in the CDR3. Per the germline V gene, CDR1 is SNHLY and CDR2 is FYNNEI. The DNA of the CDR3 is TGTGCCAGCAGTTCAGAGACGACCACCGGGGAGCTGTTTTTT. Translation: CASSSETTTGELFF.

The chain combines TRBV12-5 with TRBJ1-1; D is possibly TRBD1 (5 bases). Trimming took off 2 bases at V and 3 bases at J, with 13 bases between the two ends. This CDR3 comprises 15 residues. In germline, CDR1 is LGHNT, CDR2 FRNRAP. This CDR3 reads CASGLTRGGHTEAFF. In nucleotides, the CDR3 is TGTGCTAGTGGTTTGACCCGGGGCGGACACACTGAAGCTTTCTTT.

The chain uses TRBV9 and TRBJ1-2; 8 bases line up with TRBD1. The CDR3 runs to 16 residues. Germline CDR1 SGDLS, CDR2 YYNGEE. Trimming cost V 3 bases and J 2 bases; bases outside gene matches: 9. CDR3 residues: CASSEGQGTFNYGYTF. CDR3 bases: TGTGCCAGCAGCGAAGGACAGGGTACCTTCAACTATGGCTACACCTTC.

The chain employs TRBV11-2 and TRBJ2-2; TRBD1 agrees at 7 bases. Trimming removed 5 bases from V and 4 bases from J; junction bases left unmatched: 4. The CDR3 is 14 residues long. Germline loops: CDR1 SGHAT, CDR2 FQNNGV. The CDR3 DNA follows: TGTGCCAGCAGCCACGCAGGGGGCACCGGGGAGCTGTTTTTT. This sequence encodes CASSHAGGTGELFF.

CDR3 loop: CASRLIAGGRKETQYF. The DNA of the CDR3 is TGCGCCAGCAGGTTGATAGCGGGGGGCCGGAAAGAGACCCAGTACTTC. The rearrangement joins TRBV5-1 to TRBJ2-5; 10 nucleotides agree with TRBD2. This CDR3 contains 16 residues. CDR1 SGHRS and CDR2 YFSETQ come from the germline V gene. Trimming removed 5 bases from V and 3 bases from J; junction bases left unmatched: 10.

J is TRBJ2-3 and V is TRBV14; D could derive from TRBD1 or TRBD2 (5 bases each). Germline V gives CDR1 SGHDN, CDR2 FVKESK. This CDR3 spans 16 amino acids. V lost 4 bases, J lost 2 bases, and 16 bases lay in between. The CDR3, as DNA: TGTGCCAGCAGCCTCTCGCGTGGGGGAGTCACAGATACGCAGTATTTT. Translated: CASSLSRGGVTDTQYF.

This clone has only a few counts. The chain links TRBV19 to TRBJ1-1; TRBD1 is a possible D gene (5 bases). The CDR3 runs to 11 residues. V lost 2 bases and J 10 bases, leaving 8 bases between the germline ends. From germline, CDR1 is LNHDA and CDR2 SQIVND (reference sequence). This CDR3 reads CASSILDTAFF. CDR3 sequence (DNA): TGTGCCAGTAGTATATTGGACACAGCTTTCTTT.

V usage is TRBV19 and J usage is TRBJ2-1; TRBD1 agrees at 9 bases. Germline V lookup: CDR1 LNHDA, CDR2 SQIVND (reference sequence). This CDR3 has 15 amino acids. Unmatched junction bases numbered 4, after V lost 1 base and J lost 6 bases. The DNA for the CDR3 is TGTGCCAGTAGTATAGGGGGACAGGGTTCCAATGAGCAGTTCTTC. Translated, it gives CASSIGGQGSNEQFF.